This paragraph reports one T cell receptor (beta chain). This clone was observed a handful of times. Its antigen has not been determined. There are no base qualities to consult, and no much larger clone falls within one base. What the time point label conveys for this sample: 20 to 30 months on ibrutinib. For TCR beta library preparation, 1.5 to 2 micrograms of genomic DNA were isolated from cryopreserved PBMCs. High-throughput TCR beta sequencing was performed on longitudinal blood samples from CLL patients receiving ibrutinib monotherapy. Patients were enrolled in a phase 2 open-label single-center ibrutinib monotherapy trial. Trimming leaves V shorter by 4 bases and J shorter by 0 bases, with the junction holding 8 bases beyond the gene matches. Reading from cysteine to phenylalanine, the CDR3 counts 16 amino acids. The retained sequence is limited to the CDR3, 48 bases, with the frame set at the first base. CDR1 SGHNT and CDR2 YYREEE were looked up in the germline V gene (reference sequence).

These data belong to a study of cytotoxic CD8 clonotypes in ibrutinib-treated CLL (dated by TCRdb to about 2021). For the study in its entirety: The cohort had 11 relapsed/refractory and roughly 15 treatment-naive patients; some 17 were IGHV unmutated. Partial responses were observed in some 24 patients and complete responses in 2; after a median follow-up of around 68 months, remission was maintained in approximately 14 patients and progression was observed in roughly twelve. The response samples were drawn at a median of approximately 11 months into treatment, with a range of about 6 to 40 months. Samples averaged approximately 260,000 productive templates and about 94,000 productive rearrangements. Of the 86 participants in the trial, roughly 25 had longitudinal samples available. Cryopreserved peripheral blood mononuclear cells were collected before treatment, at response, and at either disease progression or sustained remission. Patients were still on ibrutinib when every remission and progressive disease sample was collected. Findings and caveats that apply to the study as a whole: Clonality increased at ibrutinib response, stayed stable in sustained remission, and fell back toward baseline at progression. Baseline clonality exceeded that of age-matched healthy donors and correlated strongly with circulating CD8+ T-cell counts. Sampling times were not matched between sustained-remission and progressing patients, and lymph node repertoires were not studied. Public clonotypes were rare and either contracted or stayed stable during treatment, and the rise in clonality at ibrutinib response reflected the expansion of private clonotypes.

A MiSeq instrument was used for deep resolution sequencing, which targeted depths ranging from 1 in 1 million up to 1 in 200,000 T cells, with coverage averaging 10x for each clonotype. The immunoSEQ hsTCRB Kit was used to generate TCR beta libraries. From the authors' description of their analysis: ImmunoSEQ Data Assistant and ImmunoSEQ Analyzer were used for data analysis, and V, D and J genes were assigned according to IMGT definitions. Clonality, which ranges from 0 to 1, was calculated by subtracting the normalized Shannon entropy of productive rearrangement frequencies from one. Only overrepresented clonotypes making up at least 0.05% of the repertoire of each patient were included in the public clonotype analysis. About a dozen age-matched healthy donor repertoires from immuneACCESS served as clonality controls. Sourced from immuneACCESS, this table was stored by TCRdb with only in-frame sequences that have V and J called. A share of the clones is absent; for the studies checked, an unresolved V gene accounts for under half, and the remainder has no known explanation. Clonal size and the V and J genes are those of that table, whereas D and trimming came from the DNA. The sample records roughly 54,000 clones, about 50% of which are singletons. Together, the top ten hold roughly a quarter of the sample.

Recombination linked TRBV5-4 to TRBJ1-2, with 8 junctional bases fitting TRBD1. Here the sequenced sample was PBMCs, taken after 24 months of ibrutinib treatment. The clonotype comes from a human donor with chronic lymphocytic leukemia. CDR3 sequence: CASSPRTGSPNYGYTF. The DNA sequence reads TGTGCCAGCAGCCCGAGGACAGGGTCCCCTAACTATGGCTACACCTTC.